Below are 26 T cell receptor beta chains sequenced from a single sample in a study of read filtering for tumor transcriptome and immune sequencing. This library used roughly 0.4 ug RNA and molecular barcoded adaptors spanning alpha/delta and beta/gamma chains. TCRdb fed the reads into MiXCR, producing one record per CDR3 protein. The sample lists 25,000 or so distinct CDR3 sequences, approximately 22% occurring once. Material for sequencing was a population of CD138-negative cells sorted from bone marrow. These receptors were taken from a donor at least 40 years old with multiple myeloma.

This clonotype occurred many times. V usage is TRBV2 and J usage is TRBJ2-2; 7 nucleotides match TRBD1. In germline, CDR1 is SNHLY, CDR2 FYNNEI. V gave up 4 bases and J gave up 3 bases; unmatched junction bases: 5. The CDR3 sequence is 15 residues long. The CDR3 nucleotides are TGTGCCAGCAGTGGACGACAGGGTTACACCGGGGAGCTGTTTTTT. Encoded protein: CASSGRQGYTGELFF.

This sequence joins TRBV5-4 and TRBJ2-1; TRBD2 agrees at 7 bases. V trimming: 2 bases; J trimming: 5 bases; junction bases outside the gene matches: 7. This CDR3 is built from 15 residues. CDR1 and CDR2 (germline): SGHNT, YYREEE (reference sequence). The CDR3: CASSFPGLQNNEQFF. CDR3 DNA: TGTGCCAGCAGCTTTCCGGGACTACAAAACAATGAGCAGTTCTTC. The variable domain in full, with the rest retrieved from reference TRBV5-4 and TRBJ2-1, is ETGVTQSPTHLIKTRGQQVTLRCSSQSGHNTVSWYQQALGQGPQFIFQYYREEENGRGNFPPRFSGLQFPNYSSELNVNALELDDSALYLCASSFPGLQNNEQFFGPGTRLTVL.

In the case of this clonotype: This may be a read error: a much more frequent sequence differs by one nucleotide. The CDR3 does not end in the conserved phenylalanine or tryptophan, so this is likely a read error. V and J are TRBV20-1 and TRBJ2-7; D gene unclear. V was clipped by 6 bases and J by 4 bases, with 10 bases between them. CDR1 is DFQATT and CDR2 is SNEGSKA in the germline V gene (reference sequence). The CDR3 runs 11 residues. The CDR3, as DNA: TGCAGTGCCCATGGGTTATACGAGCAGTACCTC. This sequence encodes CSAHGLYEQYL.

Ten or more counts support this clonotype. V gene TRBV7-2 combines with J gene TRBJ1-2, with TRBD1 matching 7 bases. Germline V lookup: CDR1 SGHTA, CDR2 FQGNSA. This CDR3 is 14 amino acids long. V lost 0 bases to trimming and J lost 6 bases; unmatched junction nucleotides: 4. The CDR3 DNA is TGTGCCAGCAGCTTAGCATGGCAGGGGGATGGCTACACCTTC. Translation: CASSLAWQGDGYTF.

This chain uses TRBV5-5 with TRBJ1-5, with 8 bases fitting TRBD1. V shed 0 bases and J 6 bases; nucleotides not matched to a gene: 5. The CDR3 length is 15 residues. CDR1 is SGHKS, CDR2 YYEKEE, per germline (reference sequence). The CDR3 spells CASSLAGGAGQPQHF. The DNA of the CDR3 is TGTGCCAGCAGCTTGGCAGGGGGCGCGGGTCAGCCCCAGCATTTT.

On this clonotype: This sequence may be a read error, since a much larger clone differs from it by one base. The V and J genes are TRBV19 and TRBJ2-5; D is unresolved. The germline V gene encodes CDR1 LNHDA and CDR2 SQIVND (reference sequence). The V gene lost 7 bases and the J gene lost 5 bases, with 14 bases spanning the gap. The CDR3 consists of 13 residues. CDR3 sequence reads: CASKKSASETQYF. DNA for the CDR3: TGTGCCAGTAAGAAGTCTGCGAGTGAGACCCAGTACTTC.

To note about this clonotype: With a far larger clone one base away, a read error is the likely cause. The gene calls are TRBV5-8 and TRBJ2-1; D is unresolved. The germline gives CDR1 SGHTS, CDR2 YDEGEE. The CDR3 is 14 residues long. The V and J ends lost 4 bases and 5 bases respectively, with 13 bases between them. Here the CDR3 reads CASSPTGFHNEQFF. CDR3 sequence (DNA): TGTGCCAGCAGCCCGACTGGCTTCCACAATGAGCAGTTCTTC.

This clonotype was detected many times. The chain has TRBV18 and TRBJ2-1, with a weak D call TRBD2 (6 bases). V lost 3 bases to trimming and J lost 8 bases, with 17 bases between them. Germline CDR1 is KGHSH and CDR2 is LQKENI. This CDR3 region has 15 residues. The CDR3 loop reads CASSPSTSLRDEQFF. For the CDR3, the DNA is TGTGCCAGCTCACCCTCGACTAGTTTACGGGATGAGCAGTTCTTC.

The sample holds many counts of this clonotype. The chain employs TRBV7-8 and TRBJ2-1; 12 bases match TRBD2. This CDR3 has 15 residues. Trimming removed 2 bases from V and 8 bases from J; junction bases left unmatched: 4. Germline lookup yields CDR1 SGHVS and CDR2 FQNEAQ. The CDR3 loop reads CASSLRASGRDEQFF. DNA of the CDR3: TGTGCCAGCAGCTTAAGGGCTAGCGGGAGGGATGAGCAGTTCTTC.

At least ten counts were recorded for this clonotype. The chain uses TRBV30 and TRBJ2-1; 8 bases agree with TRBD2. J gave up 2 bases and V 5 bases, and 5 bases lay outside the gene matches. This CDR3 has 14 amino acids. The germline gives CDR1 GTSNPN, CDR2 SVGIG (reference sequence). This CDR3 is CAWVSGITYNEQFF. The CDR3 coding sequence is TGTGCCTGGGTTAGCGGGATCACCTACAATGAGCAGTTCTTC.

Regarding this clonotype: Its ends do not fully match the called genes, so a read error is possible. The V call is TRBV7-9, the J call TRBJ2-5, with 9 bases that match TRBD2. The CDR3 spans 16 residues. From germline, CDR1 is SEHNR and CDR2 FQNEAQ (reference sequence). The CDR3 protein is CASSLRLAVVSETQCF. The CDR3 nucleotides are TGTGCCAGCAGCTTAAGACTAGCGGTTGTTTCAGAGACCCAGTGCTTC.

The chain joins TRBV4-2 to TRBJ1-3; D is uncertain. The CDR3 contains 15 residues. V lost 0 bases to trimming and J lost 4 bases, with 10 bases between them. The germline V gene encodes CDR1 LGHNA and CDR2 YNFKEQ. The CDR3 sequence is CASSQDVGKGNTIYF. The CDR3 nucleotides are TGTGCCAGCAGCCAAGATGTAGGGAAGGGAAACACCATATATTTT.

At least ten counts were recorded for this clonotype. The chain recombines TRBV28 with TRBJ2-3, with D tentatively TRBD1 or TRBD2 (5 bases each). The CDR3 totals 13 residues. CDR1 and CDR2 from the germline V gene are MDHEN and SYDVKM. Trimming removed 5 bases from V and 4 bases from J, with 10 bases in between. CDR3: CASSGDLPDTQYF. In DNA, the CDR3 is TGTGCCAGCAGTGGGGACCTACCAGATACGCAGTATTTT. Using reference TRBV28 and TRBJ2-3 for the parts outside the CDR3, the full variable domain is DVKVTQSSRYLVKRTGEKVFLECVQDMDHENMFWYRQDPGLGLRLIYFSYDVKMKEKGDIPEGYSVSREKKERFSLILESASTNQTSMYLCASSGDLPDTQYFGPGTRLTVL.

By its share, this clonotype is medium-sized (0.01 to 0.1%). The genes are TRBV6-6 and TRBJ2-1; D is ambiguous. The CDR3 sequence is 16 residues long. Looked up from germline, CDR1 is MNHNY and CDR2 is SVGAGI (reference sequence). V lost 6 bases, J lost 4 bases, and 19 bases lay in between. The CDR3 nucleotides read TGTGCCAGCAGCCTACCCCGCGCGAAAAGGTACAATGAGCAGTTCTTC. As protein: CASSLPRAKRYNEQFF.

This clonotype was recorded many times. The genes are TRBV7-3 and TRBJ2-2, with 11 nucleotides matching TRBD2. The CDR3 covers 17 residues. Germline values: CDR1 SGHTA, CDR2 FQGTGA. The trim removed 3 bases at V and 4 bases at J, leaving 7 bases unmatched. CDR3 sequence: CASSLSSGRPGTGELFF. The CDR3 nucleotides are TGTGCCAGCAGCTTGTCTAGCGGGAGGCCGGGCACCGGGGAGCTGTTTTTT.

This clonotype was observed at least ten times. J is TRBJ2-7 and V is TRBV7-8; 11 bases line up with TRBD2. There are 17 residues in the CDR3. V was clipped by 3 bases and J by 0 bases; unmatched bases: 7. Germline CDR1 SGHVS, CDR2 FQNEAQ. CDR3 protein: CASSLVGLAGRSYEQYF. As DNA, the CDR3 is TGTGCCAGCAGCTTGGTAGGACTAGCGGGCCGCTCCTACGAGCAGTACTTC.

As concerns this clonotype: Possible read error: a much larger clone is one base away. This chain uses TRBV2 with TRBJ2-7; D not resolved. Germline lookup yields CDR1 SNHLY and CDR2 FYNNEI. The CDR3 runs 12 residues. The DNA of the CDR3 is TGTGCCAGCAGTCAAGCCGGTTGCGAGCAGTACTTC. This sequence encodes CASSQAGCEQYF.

This clonotype came up a few times. A much larger clone lies a single base off, so this may be a read error. The V gene is TRBV28, the J gene TRBJ1-1, with D perhaps matching TRBD1 (6 bases). The CDR3 loop spans 16 amino acids. The germline gives CDR1 MDHEN, CDR2 SYDVKM. This chain's CDR3 is CASSSFFHGGDTVAFF. DNA of the CDR3: TGTGCCAGCAGTTCCTTCTTCCACGGAGGGGACACTGTAGCTTTCTTT.

This clonotype showed up many times. Since a much larger clone is just one base distant, this may be a read error. Here the CDR3 omits its conserved ending phenylalanine or tryptophan, so a read error is the likely source. The V call is TRBV28, the J call TRBJ2-1; 8 nucleotides match TRBD2. V gave up 2 bases and J gave up 6 bases; unmatched junction bases: 9. This CDR3 has 16 residues. Germline V gene sequence: CDR1 MDHEN, CDR2 SYDVKM. The CDR3 is CASSLRVSGRVNEQFL. CDR3 nucleotide sequence: TGTGCCAGCAGTTTACGAGTCAGCGGGAGAGTCAATGAGCAGTTCCTC.

The chain carries TRBV25-1 and TRBJ1-1; 11 bases agree with TRBD1. Trimming cost V 3 bases and J 5 bases; bases outside gene matches: 5. Looked up from germline, CDR1 is MGHDK and CDR2 is SYGVNS. The CDR3 has 15 residues. DNA for the CDR3: TGTGCCAGCAGTGACCTCGGACAGGGGGCAACTGAAGCTTTCTTT. This translates into CASSDLGQGATEAFF.

Comment on this clonotype: A read error is the likely source, as a far larger clone sits one nucleotide away. This rearrangement joins TRBV6-5 to TRBJ2-7; D possibly uses TRBD1 or TRBD2 (5 bases each). This CDR3 contains 15 residues. Germline CDR1 MNHEY, CDR2 SVGAGI. CDR3 coding DNA: TGTGCCAGCAGTTACTGGGACGTCCTGTCCTGCGAGCAGTACTTC. Translation: CASSYWDVLSCEQYF.

This clonotype occurred many times. The rearrangement links TRBV7-6 to TRBJ2-1; D unclear. With 2 bases removed from V and 9 bases from J, the gap between germline ends came to 11 bases. The CDR3 extends over 13 amino acids. Germline-derived CDR1 and CDR2 are SGHVS and FNYEAQ. CDR3 region: CASSLYEPAEQFF. For the CDR3, the DNA is TGTGCCAGCAGCTTATACGAGCCAGCTGAGCAGTTCTTC.

A word on this clonotype: A junction boundary mismatches the germline segment, possibly from a read error. DNA for the CDR3: TGTCCCACCACTGACCCTCTAGCGGGAGGTTTCAATGAGCAGTTCTTC. Protein product: CPTTDPLAGGFNEQFF. The genes are TRBV24-1 and TRBJ2-1; 11 nucleotides line up with TRBD2. The CDR3 extends over 16 amino acids. Germline values: CDR1 KGHDR, CDR2 SFDVKD.

This clonotype was recorded at least ten times. The chain is built from TRBV28 and TRBJ2-2; 13 nucleotides agree with TRBD2. This CDR3 is 17 amino acids long. V lost 5 bases to trimming and J lost 4 bases; unmatched junction nucleotides: 7. The germline V gene has CDR1 MDHEN and CDR2 SYDVKM. Here the CDR3 DNA reads TGTGCCAGCAGTCCTGGAGGACTAGCGGGAGTCACCGGGGAGCTGTTTTTT. Translation gives CASSPGGLAGVTGELFF.

This clonotype was found many times. The chain has TRBV7-9 and TRBJ2-2, with 12 bases aligning to TRBD2. The CDR3 is made up of 15 amino acids. Germline values: CDR1 SEHNR, CDR2 FQNEAQ (reference sequence). Germline trimming cut 7 bases from V and 3 bases from J; bases unmatched to any gene: 3. The CDR3 DNA sequence: TGTGCCAGCACGGGGACTAGCGGGCACACCGGGGAGCTGTTTTTT. It is translated as CASTGTSGHTGELFF.

On this clonotype: This may come from a read error, since a much larger clone is one base off. The chain links TRBV29-1 to TRBJ1-2; D is unclear. V was clipped by 5 bases and J by 7 bases, with 11 bases between them. Germline lookup yields CDR1 SQVTM and CDR2 ANQGSEA. The CDR3 is made up of 11 amino acids. CDR3: CSVRAGCGYTF. The CDR3 DNA sequence: TGCAGCGTTAGGGCAGGCTGTGGCTACACCTTC.